Shown below are 7 T cell receptor beta chains from a single sample sequenced in a study of graft-versus-host responses after intestinal transplantation. TCRdb's copy holds only in-frame clones and misses some; the assay was immunoSEQ multiplex PCR. The sample has tens of thousands of clones, roughly 92% seen once. Sequencing used bone marrow, obtained less than 750 days after intestinal transplantation. The receptors originated from a human patient who received an intestinal transplant, so some T cells may come from the graft donor.

The chain is built from TRBV7-9 and TRBJ2-1, with 8 bases identical to TRBD2. V lost 5 bases, J lost 15 bases, and 21 bases stayed unmatched. The CDR3 consists of 16 residues. CDR1 is SEHNR, CDR2 FQNEAQ, per germline (reference sequence). CDR3 loop: CASSPTTVAGPIRAFF. In DNA, the CDR3 is TGTGCCAGCAGCCCTACAACGGTAGCGGGACCCATCAGGGCGTTCTTC.

The chain joins TRBV6-6 to TRBJ2-7; 9 positions agree with TRBD2. The V gene end was trimmed by 2 bases and the J gene end by 2 bases; junction bases not matched to a gene: 7. Germline-derived CDR1 and CDR2 are MNHNY and SVGAGI (reference sequence). The CDR3 loop spans 16 amino acids. CDR3 residues: CASSYPPRGGTYEQYF. The DNA of the CDR3 is TGTGCCAGCAGTTACCCCCCGCGGGGGGGTACCTACGAGCAGTACTTC.

This sequence joins TRBV27 and TRBJ1-3; maybe TRBD1 (6 bases). Germline assignment: CDR1 MNHEY and CDR2 SMNVEV (reference sequence). The CDR3 is 15 amino acids. V dropped 4 bases and J dropped 4 bases, with 14 bases sitting between them. Here the CDR3 DNA reads TGTGCCAGCAGTTCTCGGGGGCGCGGCGGAAACACCATATATTTT. Its translation: CASSSRGRGGNTIYF.

The chain couples TRBV14 to TRBJ2-5; possible D gene TRBD1, 5 bases. CDR1 and CDR2 (germline): SGHDN, FVKESK. The length of the CDR3 is 20 residues. V was clipped by 0 bases and J by 0 bases, with 23 bases between them. CDR3: CASSQDPQDLGPEYQETQYF. The DNA of the CDR3 is TGTGCCAGCAGCCAAGATCCCCAAGACTTGGGGCCCGAATACCAAGAGACCCAGTACTTC.

V and J are TRBV5-4 and TRBJ1-2, with 7 bases matching TRBD1. Trimming removed 1 base from V and 4 bases from J; junction bases left unmatched: 7. Germline CDR1 reads SGHNT; CDR2 reads YYREEE (reference sequence). This CDR3 region has 15 residues. The CDR3 protein is CASSLQLQGVYGYTF. CDR3 nucleotide sequence: TGTGCCAGCAGCTTGCAGCTCCAGGGGGTCTATGGCTACACCTTC.

For the CDR3, the DNA is TGTGCCAGCGGAGGAGGGGACCTTTATGGCTACACCTTC. Amino acids: CASGGGDLYGYTF. The chain uses TRBV6-5 and TRBJ1-2, with a tentative D call TRBD1 (5 bases). V was clipped by 8 bases and J by 5 bases, with 15 bases between them. The germline V gene has CDR1 MNHEY and CDR2 SVGAGI. The CDR3 has 13 amino acids.

The chain is built from TRBV6-6 and TRBJ1-3; 7 bases agree with TRBD1. In germline, CDR1 is MNHNY, CDR2 SVGAGI (reference sequence). V was pared by 7 bases and J by 0 bases, with 3 bases of the junction left unmatched. The CDR3 is 14 residues long. The CDR3 DNA reads as TGTGCCAGCAAACGGGACAGCTCTGGAAACACCATATATTTT. The encoded protein is CASKRDSSGNTIYF.